This is a list of T cell receptor beta chains from one sample in a study of blood T cell repertoires in COVID-19. Profiling relied on immunoSEQ multiplex PCR, and the TCRdb table lists in-frame clones only, not all of them. This table holds approximately 160,000 clones, around four fifths found once. Material: PBMCs or T cells enriched from blood (not recorded which). Receptors were obtained from a woman aged 50 to 65 who had recovered from COVID-19. CDR3s include the opening cysteine and the closing phenylalanine or tryptophan. The D gene is left open where the match is weak. Not all rows give a size; the values are once, few, many and, for expanded clones, a class.

CDR3aa | CDR3nt | v_gene | d_gene | j_gene | abundance
CASSPLAGGRPTQFF | TGTGCCAGCAGCCCACTAGCGGGAGGGAGACCCACACAGTTCTTC | TRBV3-1/TRBV3-2 | TRBD2 | TRBJ2-1 | -
CASSPRQADYTF | TGTGCCAGCAGTCCGCGACAGGCCGACTACACCTTC | TRBV6-2/TRBV6-3 | - | TRBJ1-2 | -
CASRITRNTGELFF | TGTGCCAGCAGGATTACTAGGAACACCGGGGAGCTGTTTTTT | TRBV7-3 | - | TRBJ2-2 | -
CASSLTGGRQPQHF | TGTGCCAGCAGTCTGACAGGGGGACGGCAGCCCCAGCATTTT | TRBV28 | TRBD1 | TRBJ1-5 | -
CASTTTGLGYTF | TGTGCCAGCACCACAACAGGGTTGGGCTACACCTTC | TRBV28 | - | TRBJ1-2 | -
CASSQDRGGGDTEAFF | TGCGCCAGCAGCCAAGATCGGGGGGGAGGCGACACTGAAGCTTTCTTT | TRBV4-1 | - | TRBJ1-1 | few
CASSLSGTGGAEAFF | TGCGCCAGCAGCTTGTCCGGGACAGGAGGGGCTGAAGCTTTCTTT | TRBV5-1 | TRBD1 | TRBJ1-1 | -
CASRKTSGGAGTGELFF | TGTGCCAGCAGAAAAACTAGCGGGGGGGCTGGAACCGGGGAGCTGTTTTTT | TRBV2 | TRBD2 | TRBJ2-2 | -
CASSRWDSGNTEAFF | TGTGCCAGCAGCCGGTGGGACAGCGGGAACACTGAAGCTTTCTTT | TRBV5-4 | TRBD1 | TRBJ1-1 | -
CASSQDPWSSAGMFRGYTF | TGCGCCAGCAGCCAAGATCCATGGTCGAGCGCGGGAATGTTCCGGGGCTACACCTTC | TRBV4-3 | - | TRBJ1-2 | -
CASGPGHYEQYF | TGTGCCAGCGGCCCGGGACACTACGAGCAGTACTTC | TRBV2 | - | TRBJ2-7 | few
CAISAVLAGGNNEQFF | TGTGCCATCAGCGCTGTACTAGCGGGGGGAAACAATGAGCAGTTCTTC | TRBV10-3 | TRBD2 | TRBJ2-1 | -
CASSKLAGPHNEQFF | TGTGCCAGCAGCAAACTAGCGGGGCCCCACAATGAGCAGTTCTTC | TRBV7-9 | TRBD2 | TRBJ2-1 | few
CASSVGVNYGYTF | TGTGCCAGCAGCGTAGGAGTTAACTATGGCTACACCTTC | TRBV9 | - | TRBJ1-2 | -
CASSPQGDQPQHF | TGTGCCAGCAGTCCACAGGGGGACCAGCCCCAGCATTTT | TRBV6-5 | TRBD1 | TRBJ1-5 | -
CASSYRGGTLYEQYF | TGTGCCAGTAGCTATAGGGGGGGTACTTTGTACGAGCAGTACTTC | TRBV19 | - | TRBJ2-7 | -
CASLGGGSNNEQFF | TGCGCGAGTCTAGGCGGGGGAAGTAACAATGAGCAGTTCTTC | TRBV5-1 | TRBD2 | TRBJ2-1 | -
CASSLETSGGASEQFF | TGTGCCAGCAGCTTGGAGACTAGCGGGGGGGCAAGTGAGCAGTTCTTC | TRBV7-3 | TRBD2 | TRBJ2-1 | -
CADAGWNNYEQYF | TGTGCCGATGCGGGCTGGAACAACTACGAGCAGTACTTC | TRBV19 | - | TRBJ2-7 | -
CASSLDFRVAKNIQYF | TGTGCCAGCAGCTTAGACTTTAGAGTAGCCAAAAACATTCAGTACTTC | TRBV7-2 | - | TRBJ2-4 | -
CASSTSGTRAETQYF | TGTGCCAGTAGTACTTCCGGGACTAGAGCAGAGACCCAGTACTTC | TRBV19 | TRBD2 | TRBJ2-5 | -
CASSSLPGTGDPSNQPQHF | TGCGCCAGCAGCAGCCTTCCCGGGACAGGGGACCCTAGCAATCAGCCCCAGCATTTT | TRBV4-1 | TRBD1 | TRBJ1-5 | -
CASSPWTDRRHQETQYF | TGTGCCAGCAGTCCCTGGACTGACCGAAGACACCAAGAGACCCAGTACTTC | TRBV28 | - | TRBJ2-5 | -
CASSYGTSGLPQYF | TGTGCCAGCAGTTACGGGACTAGCGGGCTCCCCCAGTACTTC | TRBV6-5 | TRBD2 | TRBJ2-4 | once
CASSSPGQGSQPQHF | TGTGCCAGCAGTTCGCCGGGACAGGGGAGTCAGCCCCAGCATTTT | TRBV28 | TRBD1 | TRBJ1-5 | -
CASSLTGETYNEQFF | TGCGCCAGCAGCTTGACGGGAGAAACCTACAATGAGCAGTTCTTC | TRBV5-1 | - | TRBJ2-1 | -
CASSRTGGGSTEAFF | TGTGCCAGCAGTAGGACAGGGGGCGGGAGCACTGAAGCTTTCTTT | TRBV28 | TRBD1 | TRBJ1-1 | -
CASSPTGQGGEKLFF | TGTGCCAGCTCACCAACCGGACAGGGGGGTGAAAAACTGTTTTTT | TRBV18 | TRBD1 | TRBJ1-4 | -
CASSAGSSLLTGELFF | TGTGCCAGCAGCGCCGGGAGCAGTCTTCTCACCGGGGAGCTGTTTTTT | TRBV7-2 | - | TRBJ2-2 | -